This T cell receptor (beta chain) was captured in a study of shared clonotypes between healthy human individuals. This clone was picked up a small number of times. The antigen is undetermined. Germline assignment: CDR1 SGHVS and CDR2 FQNEAQ. This CDR3 region has 15 residues. V shed 1 base, J shed 2 bases, and the junction held 2 bases outside the gene matches. Clones were read by immunoSEQ multiplex PCR, and TCRdb kept only the in-frame ones, dropping some. The table has 2 million to 2.5 million clones, approximately 94% seen once. Notes on the study in general: There were few donors, and this limited the genetic and exposure-history diversity represented.

Sequenced material: naive CD4+ T cells sorted from blood. Subset given: CD45RA+ positively selected. The TCR was taken from a man between 18 and 35 years old in good health. The chain recombines TRBV7-8 with TRBJ2-5; TRBD2 matches at 9 bases. The chain's CDR3 is CASSLGLAVQETQYF. Here the CDR3 DNA reads TGTGCCAGCAGCTTAGGACTAGCGGTACAAGAGACCCAGTACTTC.